This entry lists 30 T cell receptor beta chains sequenced from one sample in a study of early T cells in non-severe SARS-CoV-2 infection (dated by TCRdb to the early 2020s). The library came from 5' RACE. TCRdb lists the instrument as NextSeq 500. The public reads were run again by TCRdb, first through fastp at Q25 and then through MiXCR, and only productive beta chains were kept. Rows matching on CDR3 protein sequence are summarized as one entry with the most common DNA and genes. Recorded for this sample are under 100,000 distinct CDR3 sequences; about an eighth of them occurred a single time. Under 1.5% of the sample is taken by the ten largest. Material for sequencing was whole blood. The receptor set was obtained from an adult who was a healthcare worker with PCR-confirmed SARS-CoV-2 infection or an uninfected control (not recorded which).

The chain uses TRBV18 and TRBJ1-3; D not resolved. Trimming took off 3 bases at V and 0 bases at J, with 15 bases between the two ends. The CDR3 loop spans 17 amino acids. The germline gives CDR1 KGHSH, CDR2 LQKENI. The CDR3 nucleotides are TGTGCCAGCTCACCCTTCGAGACTGGAACCTCTGGAAACACCATATATTTT. Translation: CASSPFETGTSGNTIYF.

This clonotype was counted only a few times. The rearrangement links TRBV20-1 to TRBJ1-2, with D possibly matching TRBD1 (5 bases). Between the trimmed V and J ends, which lost 5 bases and 4 bases, there was a span of 23 bases. The CDR3 contains 16 residues. Germline loops: CDR1 DFQATT, CDR2 SNEGSKA (reference sequence). CDR3 sequence (DNA): TGCAGTGCTGAGGGGAGCGTGGCAGCCCAACGCTATGGCTACACCTTC. It codes for CSAEGSVAAQRYGYTF.

The chain links TRBV29-1 to TRBJ1-1, with 10 bases fitting TRBD1. The CDR3 runs to 13 residues. The germline V gene encodes CDR1 SQVTM and CDR2 ANQGSEA. V lost 5 bases and J lost 6; bases outside the gene matches: 6. This CDR3 reads CSVWGTGAAEAFF. The CDR3 bases are TGCAGCGTTTGGGGGACAGGGGCCGCTGAAGCTTTCTTT.

The sample holds a few counts of this clonotype. This chain uses TRBV29-1 with TRBJ2-3; D is uncertain. Trimming took 0 bases from V and 3 from J, leaving 13 bases between them. Germline CDR1 SQVTM, CDR2 ANQGSEA. The CDR3 is 15 residues long. Here the CDR3 reads CSVEDFEQVTDTQYF. DNA of the CDR3: TGCAGCGTTGAAGATTTCGAGCAGGTGACAGATACGCAGTATTTT.

This clonotype was seen more than once but under ten times. Mismatch with germline at one junction end may stem from a read error. The chain has TRBV7-7 and TRBJ2-7; TRBD2 aligns across 7 bases. The CDR3 runs to 13 residues. Germline V CDR1 and CDR2: SSHAT, FNYEAQ (reference sequence). The CDR3 spells CASSLREGIEQYF. The CDR3 DNA is TGTGCTAGCAGCTTAAGGGAGGGAATCGAGCAGTACTTC.

There are many counts of this clonotype. The CDR3 here is CASTSTNTEAFF. In DNA, the CDR3 is TGTGCCAGCACCTCAACTAACACTGAAGCTTTCTTT. The chain combines TRBV12-3 or TRBV12-4 with TRBJ1-1; D gene uncertain. The CDR3 sequence is 12 residues long. V was cut by 7 bases and J by 2 bases, with 8 bases left in between.

This clonotype was seen repeatedly, ten times or more. The chain combines TRBV7-9 with TRBJ2-2, with D hard to call. Looked up from germline, CDR1 is SEHNR and CDR2 is FQNEAQ (reference sequence). The CDR3 covers 14 residues. Trimming left V 4 bases short and J 2 bases short, with 8 bases between. CDR3 sequence: CASSSDTNTGELFF. The DNA of the CDR3 is TGTGCCAGCAGCTCCGATACTAACACCGGGGAGCTGTTTTTT. The full variable domain, rest sourced from reference TRBV7-9 and TRBJ2-2, is DTGVSQNPRHKITKRGQNVTFRCDPISEHNRLYWYRQTLGQGPEFLTYFQNEAQLEKSRLLSDRFSAERPKGSFSTLEIQRTEQGDSAMYLCASSSDTNTGELFFGEGSRLTVL.

The chain recombines TRBV13 with TRBJ1-6; unclear D gene. Germline V CDR1 and CDR2: PRHDT, FYEKMQ (reference sequence). This CDR3 comprises 15 residues. Trimming stripped 8 bases from V and 7 bases from J, with 18 bases between. This chain's CDR3 is CASCRYRERNSPLHF. CDR3 DNA sequence: TGTGCCAGCTGTCGATACCGGGAGAGAAATTCACCCCTCCACTTT.

This clonotype was picked up a small number of times. The chain carries TRBV2 and TRBJ2-7; D might be TRBD1 or TRBD2, each matching 6 bases. The CDR3 runs to 15 residues. Trimming removed 1 base at V and 0 bases at J, with 10 bases between. Germline CDR1 is SNHLY and CDR2 is FYNNEI. CDR3 in DNA: TGTGCCAGCAGTGAAGTCGGGGGCAGCTCCTACGAGCAGTACTTC. It is translated as CASSEVGGSSYEQYF.

The chain joins TRBV20-1 to TRBJ1-6; 8 bases are a match to TRBD1. CDR3 length: 14 amino acids. V shed 6 bases, J shed 7 bases, and the junction held 8 bases outside the gene matches. CDR1 DFQATT and CDR2 SNEGSKA come from the germline V gene (reference sequence). CDR3 in DNA: TGCAGTGCACCCGACAGGGGAAACAATTCACCCCTCCACTTT. Residues: CSAPDRGNNSPLHF.

V and J are TRBV29-1 and TRBJ2-5; possible D gene TRBD1, 6 bases. Per the germline V gene, CDR1 is SQVTM and CDR2 is ANQGSEA. Trimming took off 4 bases at V and 0 bases at J, with 18 bases between the two ends. There are 16 residues in the CDR3. The DNA for the CDR3 is TGCAGCGTTGTGATGGACAGCCATTGGTACCAAGAGACCCAGTACTTC. Protein: CSVVMDSHWYQETQYF.

This clonotype was picked up many times. The rearrangement links TRBV5-4 to TRBJ1-5; a weak D match, TRBD1 (5 bases). Germline V gene data show CDR1 as SGHNT and CDR2 as YYREEE (reference sequence). V was clipped by 3 bases and J by 3 bases, with 10 bases between them. The CDR3 is 14 residues long. The CDR3 DNA reads TGTGCCAGCAGCTCACAAGGGGCCAATCAGCCCCAGCATTTT. It codes for CASSSQGANQPQHF.

This clonotype was seen more than once but under ten times. The gene calls are TRBV12-3 or TRBV12-4 and TRBJ1-5, with D possibly TRBD1 on 5 matching bases. The CDR3 has 13 residues. The germline V and J ends were trimmed by 6 bases and 5 bases, with 11 bases remaining between them. Here the CDR3 reads CASSSGNYQPQHF. The CDR3 region has the DNA TGTGCCAGCAGCTCAGGGAATTATCAGCCCCAGCATTTT.

This clonotype was seen repeatedly, ten times or more. The J gene is TRBJ2-3, the V gene TRBV2, with TRBD1 identical over 9 bases. The CDR3 totals 16 residues. J lost 2 bases, V lost 6 bases, and 9 bases had no gene match. Germline values: CDR1 SNHLY, CDR2 FYNNEI. The CDR3 DNA is TGTGCCAGCAGACGGACCGGGACAGGGTACACAGATACGCAGTATTTT. Its translation: CASRRTGTGYTDTQYF.

This clonotype was counted at least ten times. The rearrangement joins TRBV19 to TRBJ2-6, with D tentatively TRBD1 (6 bases). The CDR3 is made up of 15 amino acids. Trimming removed 10 bases from V and 0 bases from J, with 13 bases in between. Germline CDR1 LNHDA, CDR2 SQIVND (reference sequence). The CDR3 spells CATWDTRSGANVLTF. The CDR3 DNA follows: TGTGCCACCTGGGACACTCGCTCTGGGGCCAACGTCCTGACTTTC.

The chain joins TRBV20-1 to TRBJ2-1; a possible D gene is TRBD1 (6 bases). Germline-derived CDR1 and CDR2 are DFQATT and SNEGSKA (reference sequence). The germline V and J ends were trimmed by 4 bases and 3 bases, with 7 bases remaining between them. The CDR3 contains 12 residues. The CDR3 loop reads CSAKGVYNEQFF. The CDR3 region has the DNA TGCAGTGCTAAGGGGGTCTACAATGAGCAGTTCTTC.

This clonotype was seen more than once but under ten times. V gene TRBV28 combines with J gene TRBJ2-3; 7 nucleotides match TRBD2. The CDR3 covers 15 residues. With V trimmed by 4 bases and J by 2 bases, 6 bases remained unmatched. CDR1 MDHEN and CDR2 SYDVKM come from the germline V gene. CDR3: CASSSGGGFTDTQYF. DNA for the CDR3: TGTGCCAGCAGTTCTGGGGGGGGGTTCACAGATACGCAGTATTTT.

The J gene is TRBJ2-7, the V gene TRBV13, with D possibly TRBD1 on 6 matching bases. This CDR3 is 14 amino acids long. The germline V gene has CDR1 PRHDT and CDR2 FYEKMQ (reference sequence). With 5 bases removed from V and 0 bases from J, the gap between germline ends came to 11 bases. The CDR3 loop reads CASSPDRSSYEQYF. CDR3 bases: TGTGCCAGCAGCCCCGACAGGAGCTCCTACGAGCAGTACTTC.

This clonotype was detected ten times or more. The rearrangement uses TRBV6-5 and TRBJ1-2; D is possibly TRBD1 (6 bases). Germline CDR1 is MNHEY and CDR2 is SVGAGI. The CDR3 has 13 residues. V lost 6 bases, J lost 7 bases, and 15 bases lay in between. DNA of the CDR3: TGTGCCAGCAGAAGGACAGCCCTTACTGGCTACACCTTC. Translation: CASRRTALTGYTF.

This clonotype occurred many times. The J gene is TRBJ1-1, the V gene TRBV20-1; D is uncertain. V shed 0 bases and J shed 0 bases, with 5 bases lying between them. Germline CDR1 and CDR2: DFQATT and SNEGSKA (reference sequence). The CDR3 extends over 13 amino acids. The CDR3 coding sequence is TGCAGTGCTAGAGATCAGTTGAACACTGAAGCTTTCTTT. It is translated as CSARDQLNTEAFF.

In this sample, this clonotype turned up a few times. The chain employs TRBV9 and TRBJ1-2, with D possibly being TRBD1 (5 bases). Trimming removed 0 bases at V and 2 bases at J, with 11 bases between. Germline lookup yields CDR1 SGDLS and CDR2 YYNGEE. CDR3 length: 15 residues. The CDR3 DNA reads as TGTGCCAGCAGCGTAGACCCGGGACCGAACTATGGCTACACCTTC. Encoded protein: CASSVDPGPNYGYTF.

This clonotype appeared many times. V and J are TRBV5-5 and TRBJ2-3; D is unresolved. Trimming pared 4 bases from V and 5 bases from J, leaving 8 bases between. The CDR3 loop spans 12 amino acids. Per the germline V gene, CDR1 is SGHKS and CDR2 is YYEKEE (reference sequence). The CDR3 DNA reads as TGTGCCAGCAGCCGCCCGGGAGATACGCAGTATTTT. Translated, it gives CASSRPGDTQYF.

V usage is TRBV20-1 and J usage is TRBJ1-2, with D unclear. The V end was cut by 3 bases, the J end by 2 bases, with 19 bases between. Germline-derived CDR1 and CDR2 are DFQATT and SNEGSKA (reference sequence). This CDR3 is 16 amino acids long. DNA of the CDR3: TGCAGTGCTAGGCCGGACCTCTCCATCATAAACTATGGCTACACCTTC. It translates to CSARPDLSIINYGYTF.

In its sample, this clonotype was seen many times. The rearrangement joins TRBV20-1 to TRBJ1-1; D is unclear. Germline assignment: CDR1 DFQATT and CDR2 SNEGSKA (reference sequence). This CDR3 contains 8 residues. Written as DNA, the CDR3 is TGCATGGGGACTGAAGCTTTCTTT. Translation gives CMGTEAFF.

V gene TRBV6-5 combines with J gene TRBJ2-5; the match to TRBD2 covers 9 bases. Germline-derived CDR1 and CDR2 are MNHEY and SVGAGI. CDR3 size: 15 residues. Germline trimming cut 5 bases from V and 4 bases from J; bases unmatched to any gene: 8. The CDR3 DNA sequence: TGTGCCAGCAGTCCAAGCGGGGGGCGGCCAGAGACCCAGTACTTC. Amino acid sequence: CASSPSGGRPETQYF.

This clonotype occurred a few times. The chain couples TRBV19 to TRBJ2-4; 8 bases are shared with TRBD1. Germline V gene data show CDR1 as LNHDA and CDR2 as SQIVND (reference sequence). This CDR3 region has 15 residues. The ends lost 3 bases at V and 2 bases at J; junction bases unmatched: 3. The CDR3 reads CASSIRGPTKNIQYF. In DNA form, the CDR3 reads TGTGCCAGTAGTATCAGGGGGCCGACCAAAAACATTCAGTACTTC.

This clonotype was observed at least ten times. An end of the junction does not agree with germline; a read error may underlie this. The chain carries TRBV5-1 and TRBJ2-2; D tentatively reads TRBD1 or TRBD2 (5 bases each). The CDR3 contains 14 residues. CDR1 and CDR2 (germline): SGHRS, YFSETQ. CDR3 in DNA: TGTGCCAGCAGCTTGGGACCGAACACCGGGGAGCTGTTTTTT. Its translation: CASSLGPNTGELFF. The variable domain in full, completed from reference TRBV5-1 and TRBJ2-2, reads KAGVTQTPRYLIKTRGQQVTLSCSPISGHRSVSWYQQTPGQGLQFLFEYFSETQRNKGNFPGRFSGRQFSNSRSEMNVSTLELGDSALYLCASSLGPNTGELFFGEGSRLTVL.

This clonotype was picked up a small number of times. This sequence joins TRBV6-2 or TRBV6-3 and TRBJ2-1; D may be TRBD1 (5 bases). This CDR3 contains 12 residues. Germline CDR1 is MNHEY and CDR2 is SVGEGT. V lost 5 bases and J lost 7, with 9 bases in between. For the CDR3, the DNA is TGTGCCAGCAGTCAGGGCTGGAATGAGCAGTTCTTC. Amino acid sequence: CASSQGWNEQFF.

The chain is built from TRBV2 and TRBJ2-2, with no clear D. The V gene's germline CDR1 is SNHLY and CDR2 FYNNEI. The V gene lost 6 bases and the J gene lost 1 base, with 9 bases spanning the gap. The CDR3 runs to 14 residues. The DNA for the CDR3 is TGTGCCAGCAGATCAAAGGGGAACACCGGGGAGCTGTTTTTT. Amino acid sequence: CASRSKGNTGELFF. Filled out from reference TRBV2 and TRBJ2-2, the complete variable domain reads EPEVTQTPSHQVTQMGQEVILRCVPISNHLYFYWYRQILGQKVEFLVSFYNNEISEKSEIFDDQFSVERPDGSNFTLKIRSTKLEDSAMYFCASRSKGNTGELFFGEGSRLTVL.

This clonotype appeared many times. At one boundary the junction diverges from the germline segment, which might be a read error. The V and J genes are TRBV29-1 and TRBJ1-1; D remains unclear. The CDR3 covers 11 residues. Germline V gene data show CDR1 as SQVTM and CDR2 as ANQGSEA. CDR3 sequence reads: CSFRFRTEVFF. The DNA for the CDR3 is TGCAGCTTCCGGTTTAGAACTGAAGTTTTCTTT.